The following is a TCR beta chain sequence with its context. Germline lookup yields CDR1 KGHSH and CDR2 LQKENI. This CDR3 contains 15 residues. Trimming at V came to 3 bases and at J to 2 bases, leaving 6 bases not matched to a gene. This specimen comes from a study of patients and donors after allogeneic stem cell transplantation. TCRdb used MiXCR to reprocess the RT-PCR reads, holding one entry per CDR3 protein. Among approximately 200,000 distinct CDR3 sequences listed, 38% were seen once. Sequenced: blood, either unsorted or a sorted T cell fraction (not recorded which). The chain couples TRBV18 to TRBJ2-5; TRBD1 aligns across 7 bases. The clonotype originates from a human donor who was either an allogeneic HSCT recipient or a stem cell or donor lymphocyte infusion donor (not recorded which). It is not recorded whose cells these are; they may come from a transplant donor. The CDR3 coding sequence is TGTGCCAGCTCACCGAGGGACAGCATGCAAGAGACCCAGTACTTC. Residues: CASSPRDSMQETQYF.